The 12 T cell receptor beta chains reported below all come from one sample, sequenced in a study of blood T cell repertoires in COVID-19. TCRdb's copy holds only in-frame clones and misses some; the assay was immunoSEQ multiplex PCR. This sample has nearly 200,000 clones, with roughly 90% found just once. Sequencing was performed on PBMCs or T cells enriched from blood (not recorded which). The receptors derive from a woman aged 18-30 years who had recovered from COVID-19.

The chain carries TRBV9 and TRBJ1-4; D gene unclear. The germline CDR1 and CDR2 sequences are SGDLS and YYNGEE. This CDR3 has 14 residues. The V end was cut by 0 bases, the J end by 2 bases, with 5 bases between. The CDR3 protein is CASSVDQTNEKLFF. The CDR3 DNA reads as TGTGCCAGCAGCGTAGACCAGACTAATGAAAAACTGTTTTTT. The variable domain in full, with the rest retrieved from reference TRBV9 and TRBJ1-4, is DSGVTQTPKHLITATGQRVTLRCSPRSGDLSVYWYQQSLDQGLQFLIQYYNGEERAKGNILERFSAQQFPDLHSELNLSSLELGDSALYFCASSVDQTNEKLFFGSGTQLSVL.

The table lists this clone with a few counts. This chain connects TRBV5-6 to TRBJ2-1, with 13 bases matching TRBD2. V was clipped by 4 bases and J by 0 bases; unmatched bases: 7. The CDR3 runs 18 residues. Germline V gene data show CDR1 as SGHDT and CDR2 as YYEEEE. This CDR3 reads CASSAGLAGEFSYNEQFF. As DNA, the CDR3 is TGTGCCAGCAGCGCCGGACTAGCGGGGGAGTTCTCCTACAATGAGCAGTTCTTC.

V is TRBV29-1 and J is TRBJ1-1, with D unresolved. Germline V gene data show CDR1 as SQVTM and CDR2 as ANQGSEA. CDR3 size: 11 residues. Trimming removed 6 bases at V and 6 bases at J, with 11 bases between. The CDR3 DNA reads as TGCAGCGTGGAGTCGGGTCCTGAAGCTTTCTTT. Translation gives CSVESGPEAFF.

The chain is built from TRBV4-2 and TRBJ1-1, with D possibly matching TRBD1 (6 bases). Germline assignment: CDR1 LGHNA and CDR2 YNFKEQ. The CDR3 runs 18 residues. V was pared by 0 bases and J by 5 bases, with 22 bases between. CDR3 in DNA: TGTGCCAGCAGCCAAGATCTTGACACGGCACAGGGATTGACTGAAGCTTTCTTT. Translating gives CASSQDLDTAQGLTEAFF.

The CDR3 DNA is TGTGCCAGCACCCCTTCGACAGGGGGCGCGGACGAGCAGTACTTC. Amino acids: CASTPSTGGADEQYF. The V call is TRBV6-5, the J call TRBJ2-7, with TRBD1 identical over 10 bases. V was pared by 7 bases and J by 5 bases, with 11 bases of the junction left unmatched. In germline, CDR1 is MNHEY, CDR2 SVGAGI. This CDR3 has 15 residues.

A single count supports this clone. This chain uses TRBV28 with TRBJ2-5, with no clear D. V gave up 6 bases and J gave up 5 bases, with 13 bases separating them. CDR3 length: 13 residues. Per the germline V gene, CDR1 is MDHEN and CDR2 is SYDVKM. CDR3 sequence (DNA): TGTGCCAGCAGACCCCAAATTGAGGAGACCCAGTACTTC. It yields the protein CASRPQIEETQYF.

The rearrangement uses TRBV5-1 and TRBJ1-1; no definite D call. The CDR3 loop spans 14 amino acids. The V end lost 0 bases, the J end lost 1 base, and 7 bases lay between the germline ends. Germline values: CDR1 SGHRS, CDR2 YFSETQ. In nucleotides, the CDR3 is TGCGCCAGCAGCTTGGATGGAGCGAACACTGAAGCTTTCTTT. Amino acid sequence: CASSLDGANTEAFF. Variable domain in full (rest from reference TRBV5-1 and TRBJ1-1): KAGVTQTPRYLIKTRGQQVTLSCSPISGHRSVSWYQQTPGQGLQFLFEYFSETQRNKGNFPGRFSGRQFSNSRSEMNVSTLELGDSALYLCASSLDGANTEAFFGQGTRLTVV.

The CDR3: CATSWGTGSYGYTF. The CDR3, as DNA: TGTGCCACCAGCTGGGGGACAGGGAGCTATGGCTACACCTTC. This chain joins TRBV15 and TRBJ1-2; 9 nucleotides align to TRBD1. V lost 5 bases and J lost 4; bases outside the gene matches: 5. This CDR3 contains 14 residues. CDR1 is LNHNV and CDR2 is YYDKDF in the germline V gene (reference sequence).

The chain links TRBV7-6 to TRBJ2-3, with 8 bases identical to TRBD1. Germline values: CDR1 SGHVS, CDR2 FNYEAQ. Losses at the gene ends were 5 bases for V and 2 bases for J; bases not matched to a gene: 3. CDR3 length: 14 amino acids. In DNA form, the CDR3 reads TGTGCCAGCAGCGGCAGGGGGCCCACAGATACGCAGTATTTT. Translated: CASSGRGPTDTQYF.

This sequence joins TRBV3-1 (or the pseudogene TRBV3-2) and TRBJ2-5; 11 bases align to TRBD2. The ends lost 3 bases at V and 0 bases at J; junction bases unmatched: 12. Germline V gene data show CDR1 as LGHDT and CDR2 as YNNKEL (reference sequence). The CDR3 runs 19 residues. CDR3 amino acids: CASSHAAGTSGPYQETQYF. DNA of the CDR3: TGTGCCAGCAGCCATGCCGCCGGGACTAGCGGACCTTACCAAGAGACCCAGTACTTC.

CDR3 sequence (DNA): TGTGCCAGCAGCCCGTGGGGGCGGGGGCACTACAATGAGCAGTTCTTC. This sequence encodes CASSPWGRGHYNEQFF. The chain employs TRBV9 and TRBJ2-1; TRBD2 might be the D (7 bases). Trimming took off 4 bases at V and 3 bases at J, with 17 bases between the two ends. Germline V gene sequence: CDR1 SGDLS, CDR2 YYNGEE. CDR3 size: 16 residues.

The J gene is TRBJ1-3, the V gene TRBV28; 7 positions agree with TRBD1. The CDR3 consists of 15 residues. The V segment lost 8 bases and the J segment 0 bases; nucleotides outside the gene matches: 7. The germline gives CDR1 MDHEN, CDR2 SYDVKM. The CDR3: CASLPQGSSGNTIYF. CDR3 DNA sequence: TGTGCCAGCCTCCCACAGGGGTCCTCTGGAAACACCATATATTTT.